This entry lists 25 T cell receptor beta chains sequenced from one sample in a study of CD8+ T cells in alopecia areata (dated by TCRdb to between 2018 and 2020). Library preparation employed the immunoSEQ multiplex PCR assay. To provide template for TCR sequencing, every sample had RNA extracted and reverse transcribed into cDNA. TCRdb mirrors the immuneACCESS table, restricted to in-frame sequences. Some clones are absent from its copies; in checked studies, under half trace to an unresolved V gene, and the reason for the others is unknown. This sample is represented by some 95,000 clones; roughly two fifths of them were singletons. Clones ranked in the top ten supply roughly 0.83% of the sample. Sequenced sample: CD4+ T cells sorted from blood. The receptors come from a human donor with alopecia areata.

The gene calls are TRBV2 and TRBJ1-2; no clear D gene. Germline lookup yields CDR1 SNHLY and CDR2 FYNNEI. This CDR3 is built from 13 residues. V was pared by 6 bases and J by 8 bases, with 16 bases between. The CDR3 loop reads CASSAVTIGGYTF. DNA for the CDR3: TGTGCCAGCAGCGCTGTTACCATCGGCGGCTACACCTTC.

This sequence joins TRBV18 and TRBJ1-1, with D uncertain. The V and J ends lost 2 bases and 1 base respectively, with 5 bases between them. Germline loops: CDR1 KGHSH, CDR2 LQKENI. This CDR3 region has 13 residues. In DNA form, the CDR3 reads TGTGCCAGCTCACCATCACAGAACACTGAAGCTTTCTTT. Its translation is CASSPSQNTEAFF.

In its sample, this clone was seen a few times. The same CDR3 also results from other DNA sequences found in this sample. In nucleotides, the CDR3 is TGCAGCGTTGAGGGGGGCACTGAAGCTTTCTTT. Its translation is CSVEGGTEAFF. The chain combines TRBV29-1 with TRBJ1-1, with a possible D match to TRBD1 (5 bases). The CDR3 covers 11 residues. V lost 3 bases, J lost 4 bases, and 6 bases lay in between. Per germline, CDR1 SQVTM and CDR2 ANQGSEA.

This clone has more than one count but fewer than ten. The rearrangement links TRBV29-1 to TRBJ2-5; TRBD2 might be the D (5 bases). This CDR3 spans 15 amino acids. Germline loops: CDR1 SQVTM, CDR2 ANQGSEA. The germline V and J ends were trimmed by 0 bases and 5 bases, with 16 bases remaining between them. The CDR3 DNA sequence: TGCAGCGTTGAAGATCCCAGCCCGGGGAGTGAGACCCAGTACTTC. It codes for CSVEDPSPGSETQYF. The variable domain in full, completed from reference TRBV29-1 and TRBJ2-5, reads SAVISQKPSRDICQRGTSLTIQCQVDSQVTMMFWYRQQPGQSLTLIATANQGSEATYESGFVIDKFPISRPNLTFSTLTVSNMSPEDSSIYLCSVEDPSPGSETQYFGPGTRLLVL.

This clone has more than one count but fewer than ten. The V gene is TRBV29-1, the J gene TRBJ2-1, with 7 bases lining up with TRBD2. Germline V lookup: CDR1 SQVTM, CDR2 ANQGSEA. CDR3 length: 16 residues. Trimming took 5 bases from V and 0 from J; bases not matched to a gene: 10. CDR3 amino acids: CSVYVGGSSSYNEQFF. CDR3 coding DNA: TGCAGCGTTTACGTCGGGGGGAGTAGCTCCTACAATGAGCAGTTCTTC.

The chain has TRBV29-1 and TRBJ1-2; D is ambiguous. CDR3 length: 13 amino acids. The V gene's germline CDR1 is SQVTM and CDR2 ANQGSEA. V gave up 6 bases and J gave up 3 bases, with 14 bases separating them. CDR3 amino acids: CSVGEGRDYGYTF. DNA for the CDR3: TGCAGCGTGGGAGAAGGACGAGACTATGGCTACACCTTC.

This chain links TRBV30 with TRBJ2-5; D is unclear. The tail of the sequence fits TRBJ2-7 better, so the J call may be wrong. The germline CDR1 and CDR2 sequences are GTSNPN and SVGIG (reference sequence). The CDR3 extends over 12 amino acids. DNA of the CDR3: TGTGCCTGGAGTGTAAGTAGCTACGAGCAGTACTTC. Translation gives CAWSVSSYEQYF.

The gene calls are TRBV11-2 and TRBJ2-6, with D uncertain. This CDR3 has 18 residues. Per germline, CDR1 SGHAT and CDR2 FQNNGV. Trimming took off 1 base at V and 0 bases at J, with 13 bases between the two ends. Here the CDR3 reads CASSLGPGRASGANVLTF. The CDR3 bases are TGTGCCAGCAGCTTAGGACCAGGACGAGCCTCTGGGGCCAACGTCCTGACTTTC.

There are a few counts of this clone. The genes are TRBV28 and TRBJ1-2; 9 bases are shared with TRBD1. After removal of 4 bases from V and 5 bases from J, the junction contained 5 bases not matched to a gene. The CDR3 consists of 14 residues. Germline V lookup: CDR1 MDHEN, CDR2 SYDVKM. The CDR3 spells CASSSSGTGYGYTF. As DNA, the CDR3 is TGTGCCAGCAGTTCCTCCGGGACAGGGTATGGCTACACCTTC.

The V gene is TRBV29-1, the J gene TRBJ1-5; D not resolved. With 5 bases removed from V and 4 bases from J, the gap between germline ends came to 12 bases. CDR3 length: 13 residues. Germline V gives CDR1 SQVTM, CDR2 ANQGSEA. CDR3 DNA sequence: TGCAGCGTTAAAATGGACCGAAATCAGCCCCAGCATTTT. Amino acid sequence: CSVKMDRNQPQHF.

This clone showed up just a few times. The genes are TRBV15 and TRBJ1-1; no firm D call. The germline V gene has CDR1 LNHNV and CDR2 YYDKDF (reference sequence). Trimming left V 8 bases short and J 0 bases short, with 10 bases between. The CDR3 length is 13 residues. This CDR3 reads CATLGPMNTEAFF. In DNA form, the CDR3 reads TGTGCCACCCTAGGGCCCATGAACACTGAAGCTTTCTTT.

The chain links TRBV28 to TRBJ1-1, with a weak D call TRBD1 (6 bases). The CDR3 has 15 amino acids. Germline loops: CDR1 MDHEN, CDR2 SYDVKM. V was pared by 6 bases and J by 4 bases, with 18 bases between. The CDR3 reads CASSSPNDRTTEAFF. DNA for the CDR3: TGTGCCAGCAGCTCCCCTAACGACAGGACCACTGAAGCTTTCTTT.

This clone was seen a few times. The V and J genes are TRBV30 and TRBJ1-5; a weak D match, TRBD1 (5 bases). CDR3 size: 14 residues. Germline V gives CDR1 GTSNPN, CDR2 SVGIG (reference sequence). Trimming took off 1 base at V and 3 bases at J, with 10 bases between the two ends. CDR3 in DNA: TGTGCCTGGAGTGCAGGGTCAGTCAATCAGCCCCAGCATTTT. It specifies CAWSAGSVNQPQHF.

A remark on this clone: At one of its ends the junction is not consistent with the germline gene, which may arise from a read error. The chain combines TRBV30 with TRBJ2-7; the D gene is possibly TRBD2 (5 bases). The CDR3 length is 11 residues. CDR1 is GTSNPN and CDR2 is SVGIG in the germline V gene (reference sequence). CDR3 bases: TGTGCCTGGAGTGTACGGGGTCTTCATCCATTC. This codes for CAWSVRGLHPF.

The rearrangement links TRBV20-1 to TRBJ2-3; D remains unclear. Germline-derived CDR1 and CDR2 are DFQATT and SNEGSKA (reference sequence). This CDR3 has 11 amino acids. CDR3 sequence: CSCHFTDTQYF. The CDR3 nucleotides are TGCAGCTGTCACTTCACAGATACGCAGTATTTT.

V usage is TRBV30 and J usage is TRBJ2-5; D might be TRBD1 or TRBD2, each matching 5 bases. This CDR3 is 14 amino acids long. Germline V gives CDR1 GTSNPN, CDR2 SVGIG (reference sequence). V lost 3 bases to trimming and J lost 2 bases, with 13 bases between them. CDR3 DNA: TGTGCCTGGAGGAGGGGTGGGGGACAAGAGACCCAGTACTTC. Protein product: CAWRRGGGQETQYF.

The chain carries TRBV7-2 and TRBJ2-1; D is perhaps TRBD2 (6 bases). Germline CDR1 reads SGHTA; CDR2 reads FQGNSA. The CDR3 is made up of 15 amino acids. V dropped 1 base and J dropped 8 bases, with 15 bases sitting between them. This CDR3 reads CASSLDQSGTYEQFF. The CDR3 DNA is TGTGCCAGCAGCTTAGATCAGTCGGGGACTTATGAGCAGTTCTTC.

The CDR3 region is CASSPRGEGPQHF. For the CDR3, the DNA is TGTGCCAGCTCACCGCGGGGAGAGGGGCCCCAGCATTTT. The chain joins TRBV18 to TRBJ1-5; D is unclear. Germline-derived CDR1 and CDR2 are KGHSH and LQKENI. The CDR3 covers 13 residues. Trimming removed 3 bases from V and 9 bases from J, with 12 bases in between.

The gene calls are TRBV28 and TRBJ2-6; no clear D. Per the germline V gene, CDR1 is MDHEN and CDR2 is SYDVKM. Trimming pared 8 bases from V and 0 bases from J, leaving 5 bases between. The CDR3 length is 13 residues. CDR3 bases: TGTGCCAGCCAGGACTCTGGGGCCAACGTCCTGACTTTC. Residues: CASQDSGANVLTF.

The chain couples TRBV5-1 to TRBJ2-2; weak D call: TRBD2 (6 bases). The CDR3 runs 15 residues. V dropped 0 bases and J dropped 4 bases, with 10 bases sitting between them. In germline, CDR1 is SGHRS, CDR2 YFSETQ. The CDR3 DNA is TGCGCCAGCAGCTTGGGAGGAGGGCCCACCGGGGAGCTGTTTTTT. This codes for CASSLGGGPTGELFF.

V and J are TRBV28 and TRBJ1-5; D remains ambiguous. Germline CDR1 MDHEN, CDR2 SYDVKM. This CDR3 comprises 10 residues. Trimming stripped 8 bases from V and 5 bases from J, with 4 bases between. CDR3 residues: CASWYQPQHF. In DNA, the CDR3 is TGTGCCAGCTGGTATCAGCCCCAGCATTTT.

The V and J genes are TRBV30 and TRBJ1-1, with D unresolved. Germline assignment: CDR1 GTSNPN and CDR2 SVGIG (reference sequence). This CDR3 spans 14 amino acids. V was pared by 3 bases and J by 6 bases, with 17 bases between. The CDR3: CAWRTSGYSAEAFF. Written as DNA, the CDR3 is TGTGCCTGGAGGACCTCAGGATACTCCGCTGAAGCTTTCTTT.

The gene calls are TRBV6-5 and TRBJ2-5; D is uncertain. This CDR3 is built from 11 residues. In germline, CDR1 is MNHEY, CDR2 SVGAGI. The V gene lost 5 bases and the J gene lost 5 bases, with 6 bases spanning the gap. This chain's CDR3 is CASSEVETQYF. The CDR3 DNA follows: TGTGCCAGCAGTGAAGTGGAGACCCAGTACTTC.

This clone has only a few counts. The chain uses TRBV19 and TRBJ2-1; possible D gene TRBD2, 6 bases. There are 14 residues in the CDR3. Germline V gives CDR1 LNHDA, CDR2 SQIVND (reference sequence). Trimming stripped 10 bases from V and 7 bases from J, with 20 bases between. The CDR3, as DNA: TGTGCCACCAAACCCGGGGACTCGCGAAATGAGCAGTTCTTC. Translation gives CATKPGDSRNEQFF.

V and J are TRBV11-2 and TRBJ2-1; D call uncertain. In germline, CDR1 is SGHAT, CDR2 FQNNGV. The CDR3 has 12 amino acids. V lost 5 bases, J lost 8 bases, and 10 bases lay in between. The CDR3 DNA is TGTGCCAGCAGCCGTATAAAGGATGAGCAGTTCTTC. Protein product: CASSRIKDEQFF.